This T cell receptor (beta chain) was obtained from a study of blood T cell repertoires in COVID-19. Study-wide context: Samples taken during acute and convalescent COVID-19 were collected in the United States, Italy and Spain. Sources were T cells, B-cell-depleted T cells, or PBMCs; the material itself was cDNA or gDNA.

Authors' methods: Estimated nucleated cell counts came from reference gene primer amplification. Only in-frame clones appear in the TCRdb table, and some are missing; sequencing was by immunoSEQ multiplex PCR. Clonal size and the V and J genes are those of that table, whereas D and trimming came from the DNA. The sample lists 250,000 or so clones, 85% occurring once. The CDR3 runs 15 residues. V was clipped by 1 base and J by 3 bases; unmatched bases: 5. Per the germline V gene, CDR1 is LGHDT and CDR2 is YNNKEL (reference sequence). Sequenced: peripheral blood. The rearrangement links TRBV3-1 (or the pseudogene TRBV3-2) to TRBJ1-2; TRBD1 matches at 7 bases. This clonotype originated in a woman aged 55-75 years with active or convalescent COVID-19. CDR3 region: CASSQVGQLDYGYTF. CDR3 sequence (DNA): TGTGCCAGCAGCCAAGTGGGACAGCTCGACTATGGCTACACCTTC.